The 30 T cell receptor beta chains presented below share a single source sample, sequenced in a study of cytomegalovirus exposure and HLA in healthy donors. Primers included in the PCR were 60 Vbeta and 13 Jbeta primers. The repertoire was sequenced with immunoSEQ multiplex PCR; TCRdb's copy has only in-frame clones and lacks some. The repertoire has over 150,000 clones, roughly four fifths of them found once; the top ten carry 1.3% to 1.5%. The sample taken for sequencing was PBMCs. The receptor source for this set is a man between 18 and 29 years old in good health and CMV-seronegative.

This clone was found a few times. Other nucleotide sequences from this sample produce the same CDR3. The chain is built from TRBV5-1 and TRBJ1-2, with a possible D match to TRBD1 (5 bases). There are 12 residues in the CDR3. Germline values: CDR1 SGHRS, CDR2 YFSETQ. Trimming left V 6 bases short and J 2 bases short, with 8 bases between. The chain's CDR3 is CASKGENYGYTF. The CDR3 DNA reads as TGCGCCAGCAAAGGGGAAAACTATGGCTACACCTTC.

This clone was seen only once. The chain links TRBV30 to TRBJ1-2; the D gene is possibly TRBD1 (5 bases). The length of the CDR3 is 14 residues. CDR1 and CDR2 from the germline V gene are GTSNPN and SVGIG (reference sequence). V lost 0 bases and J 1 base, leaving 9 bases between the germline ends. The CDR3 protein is CAWSVYGGNYGYTF. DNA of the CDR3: TGTGCCTGGAGTGTATACGGGGGTAACTATGGCTACACCTTC.

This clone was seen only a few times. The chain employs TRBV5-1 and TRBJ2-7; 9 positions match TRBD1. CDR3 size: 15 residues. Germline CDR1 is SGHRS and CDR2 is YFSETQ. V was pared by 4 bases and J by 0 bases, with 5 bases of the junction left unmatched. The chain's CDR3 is CASSRGQGGSYEQYF. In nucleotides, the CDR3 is TGCGCCAGCAGCCGGGGACAGGGCGGCTCCTACGAGCAGTACTTC.

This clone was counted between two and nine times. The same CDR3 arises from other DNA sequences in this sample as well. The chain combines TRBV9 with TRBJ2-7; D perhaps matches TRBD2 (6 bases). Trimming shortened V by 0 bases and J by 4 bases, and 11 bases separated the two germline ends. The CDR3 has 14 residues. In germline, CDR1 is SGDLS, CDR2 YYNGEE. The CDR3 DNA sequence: TGTGCCAGCAGCGTAGATGGCGGGGAATACGAGCAGTACTTC. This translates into CASSVDGGEYEQYF.

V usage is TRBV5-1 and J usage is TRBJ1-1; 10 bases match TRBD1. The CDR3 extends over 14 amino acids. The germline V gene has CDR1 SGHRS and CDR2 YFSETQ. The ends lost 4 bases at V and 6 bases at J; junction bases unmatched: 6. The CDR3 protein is CASSIGQGVAEAFF. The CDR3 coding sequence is TGCGCCAGCAGCATAGGACAGGGGGTAGCTGAAGCTTTCTTT. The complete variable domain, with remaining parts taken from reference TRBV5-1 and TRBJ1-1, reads KAGVTQTPRYLIKTRGQQVTLSCSPISGHRSVSWYQQTPGQGLQFLFEYFSETQRNKGNFPGRFSGRQFSNSRSEMNVSTLELGDSALYLCASSIGQGVAEAFFGQGTRLTVV.

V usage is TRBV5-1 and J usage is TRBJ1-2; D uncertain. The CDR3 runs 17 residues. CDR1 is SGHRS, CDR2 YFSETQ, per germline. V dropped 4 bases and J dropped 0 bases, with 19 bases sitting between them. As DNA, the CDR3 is TGCGCCAGCAGCCCGTCAAGTCCTTCTTTAGCTAACTATGGCTACACCTTC. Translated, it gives CASSPSSPSLANYGYTF.

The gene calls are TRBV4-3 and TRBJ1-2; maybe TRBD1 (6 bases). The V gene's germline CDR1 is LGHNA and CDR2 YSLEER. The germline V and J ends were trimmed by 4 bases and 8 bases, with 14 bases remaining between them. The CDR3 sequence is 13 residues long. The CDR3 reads CASSPGRGKGYTF. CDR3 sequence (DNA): TGCGCCAGCAGCCCGGGTAGGGGGAAAGGCTACACCTTC.

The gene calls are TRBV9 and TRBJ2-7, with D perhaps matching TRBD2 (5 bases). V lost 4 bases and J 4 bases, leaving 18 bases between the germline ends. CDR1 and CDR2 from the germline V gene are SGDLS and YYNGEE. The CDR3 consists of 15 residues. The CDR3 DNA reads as TGTGCCAGCAGCCCAAAGGAGCGGCCGAGATACGAGCAGTACTTC. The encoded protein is CASSPKERPRYEQYF.

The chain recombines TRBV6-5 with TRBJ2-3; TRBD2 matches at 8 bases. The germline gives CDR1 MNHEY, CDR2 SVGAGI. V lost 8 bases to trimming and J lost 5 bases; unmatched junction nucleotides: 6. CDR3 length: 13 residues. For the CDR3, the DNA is TGTGCCAGCGGGACTAGAGCCGAAGATACGCAGTATTTT. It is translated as CASGTRAEDTQYF.

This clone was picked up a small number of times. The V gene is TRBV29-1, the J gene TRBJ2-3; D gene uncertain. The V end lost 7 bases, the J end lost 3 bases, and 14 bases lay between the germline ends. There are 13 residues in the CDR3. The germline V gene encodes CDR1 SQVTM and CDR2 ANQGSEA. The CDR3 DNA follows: TGCAGCGCGATTCATACGGGTACAGATACGCAGTATTTT. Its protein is CSAIHTGTDTQYF.

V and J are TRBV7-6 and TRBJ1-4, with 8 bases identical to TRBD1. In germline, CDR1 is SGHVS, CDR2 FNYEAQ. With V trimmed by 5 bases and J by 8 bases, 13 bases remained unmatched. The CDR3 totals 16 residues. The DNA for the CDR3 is TGTGCCAGCAGCCGCGCCCATTGGACAGGGAGAGAAAAACTGTTTTTT. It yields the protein CASSRAHWTGREKLFF.

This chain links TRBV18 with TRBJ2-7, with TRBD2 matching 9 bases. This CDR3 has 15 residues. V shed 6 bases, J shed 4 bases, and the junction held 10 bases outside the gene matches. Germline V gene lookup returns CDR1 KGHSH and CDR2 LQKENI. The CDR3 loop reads CASSLGAAGGYEQYF. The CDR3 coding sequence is TGTGCCAGCTCCCTCGGGGCGGCGGGGGGGTACGAGCAGTACTTC.

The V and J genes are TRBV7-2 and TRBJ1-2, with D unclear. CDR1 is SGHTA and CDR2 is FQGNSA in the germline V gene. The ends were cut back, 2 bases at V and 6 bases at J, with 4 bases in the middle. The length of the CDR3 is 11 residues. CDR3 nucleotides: TGTGCCAGCAGCTTACGGGATGGCTACACCTTC. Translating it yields CASSLRDGYTF.

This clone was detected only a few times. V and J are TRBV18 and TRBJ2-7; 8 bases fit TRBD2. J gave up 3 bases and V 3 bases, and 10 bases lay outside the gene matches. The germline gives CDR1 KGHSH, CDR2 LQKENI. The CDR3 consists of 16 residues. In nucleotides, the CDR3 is TGTGCCAGCTCACCGAGCGGGAGTCCCCTCTACTACGAGCAGTACTTC. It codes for CASSPSGSPLYYEQYF.

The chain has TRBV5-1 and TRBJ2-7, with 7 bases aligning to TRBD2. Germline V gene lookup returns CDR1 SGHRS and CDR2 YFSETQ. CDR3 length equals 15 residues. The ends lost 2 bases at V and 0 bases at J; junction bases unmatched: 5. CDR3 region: CASSFFGGSSYEQYF. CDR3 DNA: TGCGCCAGCAGCTTCTTCGGGGGGAGCTCCTACGAGCAGTACTTC.

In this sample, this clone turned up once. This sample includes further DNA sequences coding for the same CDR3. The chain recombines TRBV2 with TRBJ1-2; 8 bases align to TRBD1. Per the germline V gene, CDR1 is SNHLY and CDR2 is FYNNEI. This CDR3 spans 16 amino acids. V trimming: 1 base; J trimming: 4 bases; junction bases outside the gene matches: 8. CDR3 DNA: TGTGCCAGCAGTGAAGTTCAGGGGACAGGCACCTATGGCTACACCTTC. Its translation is CASSEVQGTGTYGYTF.

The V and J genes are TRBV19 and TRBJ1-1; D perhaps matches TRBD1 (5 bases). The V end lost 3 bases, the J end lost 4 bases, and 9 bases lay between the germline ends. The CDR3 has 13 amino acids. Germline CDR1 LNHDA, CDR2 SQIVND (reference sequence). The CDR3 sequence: CASSIGAATEAFF. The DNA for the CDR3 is TGTGCCAGTAGTATTGGGGCAGCCACTGAAGCTTTCTTT.

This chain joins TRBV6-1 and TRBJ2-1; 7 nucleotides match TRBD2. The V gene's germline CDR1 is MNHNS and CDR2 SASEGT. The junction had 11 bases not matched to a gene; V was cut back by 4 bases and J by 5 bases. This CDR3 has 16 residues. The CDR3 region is CASSARRLADHNEQFF. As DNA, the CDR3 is TGTGCCAGCAGTGCGAGAAGGCTAGCGGACCACAATGAGCAGTTCTTC.

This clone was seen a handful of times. CDR3 DNA sequence: TGTGCCTGGACCCTCCTGGACCGGAGGAATTCACCCCTCCACTTT. Translated: CAWTLLDRRNSPLHF. The chain carries TRBV30 and TRBJ1-6, with D uncertain. Germline values: CDR1 GTSNPN, CDR2 SVGIG (reference sequence). The CDR3 has 15 amino acids. Trimming removed 4 bases at V and 7 bases at J, with 17 bases between.

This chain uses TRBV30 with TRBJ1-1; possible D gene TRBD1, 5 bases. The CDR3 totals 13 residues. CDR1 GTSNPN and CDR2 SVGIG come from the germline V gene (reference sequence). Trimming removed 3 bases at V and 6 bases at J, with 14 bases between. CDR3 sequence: CAWSPGPRAEAFF. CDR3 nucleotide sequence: TGTGCCTGGAGCCCCGGTCCCAGGGCTGAAGCTTTCTTT.

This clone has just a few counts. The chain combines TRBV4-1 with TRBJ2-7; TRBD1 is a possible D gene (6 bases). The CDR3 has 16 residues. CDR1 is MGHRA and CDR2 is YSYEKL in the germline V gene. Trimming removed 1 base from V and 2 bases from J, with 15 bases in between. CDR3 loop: CASSQGITGNPYEQYF. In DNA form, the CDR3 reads TGCGCCAGCAGCCAAGGAATAACAGGGAACCCCTACGAGCAGTACTTC.

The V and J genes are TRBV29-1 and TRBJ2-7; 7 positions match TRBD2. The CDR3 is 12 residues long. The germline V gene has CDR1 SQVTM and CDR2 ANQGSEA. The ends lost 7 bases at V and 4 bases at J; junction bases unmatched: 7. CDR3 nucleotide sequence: TGCAGCGGCGGGAGTGGCGGGTACGAGCAGTACTTC. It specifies CSGGSGGYEQYF.

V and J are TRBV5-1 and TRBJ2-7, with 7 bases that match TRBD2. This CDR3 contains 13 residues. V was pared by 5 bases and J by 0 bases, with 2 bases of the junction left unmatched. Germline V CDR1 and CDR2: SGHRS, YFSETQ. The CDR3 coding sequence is TGCGCCAGCAGGAGGACTAGCTCCTACGAGCAGTACTTC. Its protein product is CASRRTSSYEQYF.

The CDR3 sequence: CASSVSGRGGGDTQYF. The CDR3 DNA reads TGTGCCAGCAGCGTAAGCGGGAGAGGGGGGGGTGATACGCAGTATTTT. The chain couples TRBV9 to TRBJ2-3; TRBD2 matches 8 bases. CDR1 and CDR2 (germline): SGDLS, YYNGEE. V lost 1 base and J lost 6; bases outside the gene matches: 10. This CDR3 is built from 16 residues.

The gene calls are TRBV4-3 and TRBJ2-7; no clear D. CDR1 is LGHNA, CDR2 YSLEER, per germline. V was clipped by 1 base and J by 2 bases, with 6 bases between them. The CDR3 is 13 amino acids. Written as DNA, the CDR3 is TGCGCCAGCAGCCAAGTAGTAGCCTACGAGCAGTACTTC. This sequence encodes CASSQVVAYEQYF.

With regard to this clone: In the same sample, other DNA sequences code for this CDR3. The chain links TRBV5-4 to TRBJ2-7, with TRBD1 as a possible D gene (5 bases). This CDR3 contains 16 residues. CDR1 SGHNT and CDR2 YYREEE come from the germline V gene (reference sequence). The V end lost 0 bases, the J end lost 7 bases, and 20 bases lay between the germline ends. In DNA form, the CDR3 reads TGTGCCAGCAGCTTGGCCGCTGGTTTCACAGCAGGGGAGCAGTACTTC. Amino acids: CASSLAAGFTAGEQYF. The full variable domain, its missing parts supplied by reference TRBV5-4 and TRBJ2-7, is ETGVTQSPTHLIKTRGQQVTLRCSSQSGHNTVSWYQQALGQGPQFIFQYYREEENGRGNFPPRFSGLQFPNYSSELNVNALELDDSALYLCASSLAAGFTAGEQYFGPGTRLTVT.

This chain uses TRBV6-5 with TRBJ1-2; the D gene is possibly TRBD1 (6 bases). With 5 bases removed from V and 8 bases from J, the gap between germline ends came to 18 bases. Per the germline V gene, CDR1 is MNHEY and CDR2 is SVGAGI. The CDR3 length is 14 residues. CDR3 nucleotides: TGTGCCAGCAGTACCCGGGGGGGGCGATTAGGCTACACCTTC. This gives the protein CASSTRGGRLGYTF.

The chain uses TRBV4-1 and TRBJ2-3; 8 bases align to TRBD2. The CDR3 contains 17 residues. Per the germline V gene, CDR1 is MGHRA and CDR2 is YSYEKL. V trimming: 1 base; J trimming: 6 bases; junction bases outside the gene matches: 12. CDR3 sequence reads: CASSQGPTGGPGDTQYF. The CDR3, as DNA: TGCGCCAGCAGCCAAGGACCAACGGGAGGGCCTGGGGATACGCAGTATTTT.

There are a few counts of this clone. DNA of the CDR3: TGTGCCAGCATTGACGGGACGGGAGGAGAGACCCAGTACTTC. Its protein product is CASIDGTGGETQYF. V gene TRBV7-9 combines with J gene TRBJ2-5, with TRBD2 matching over 7 bases. Germline CDR1 and CDR2: SEHNR and FQNEAQ (reference sequence). With 7 bases clipped from V and 4 bases from J, the junction kept 9 bases outside the gene matches. The CDR3 totals 14 residues. Supplemented by reference TRBV7-9 and TRBJ2-5, the full variable domain reads DTGVSQNPRHKITKRGQNVTFRCDPISEHNRLYWYRQTLGQGPEFLTYFQNEAQLEKSRLLSDRFSAERPKGSFSTLEIQRTEQGDSAMYLCASIDGTGGETQYFGPGTRLLVL.

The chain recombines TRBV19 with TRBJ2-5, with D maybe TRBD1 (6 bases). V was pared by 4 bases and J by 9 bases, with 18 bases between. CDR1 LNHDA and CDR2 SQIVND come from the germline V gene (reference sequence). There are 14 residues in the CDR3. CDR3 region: CASSTGQIPAAQYF. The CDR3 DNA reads TGTGCCAGTAGTACCGGACAGATTCCGGCGGCCCAGTACTTC.